The present T cell receptor (beta chain) was sequenced within a study of T cells in Graves' hyperthyroidism and ophthalmopathy. The sample holds many counts of this clonotype. Trimming took 7 bases from V and 1 from J; bases not matched to a gene: 5. The CDR3 is 14 amino acids. Germline CDR1 is SGHTA and CDR2 is FQGNSA. Amplified TCR beta CDR3 regions derived from RNA transcripts. When the TCR CDR3 underwent first-round RT-PCR, the HTBI primer set was used. TCRdb analysed the multiplex PCR reads with MiXCR anew, one entry per CDR3 protein. This sample carries 550,000 to 600,000 distinct CDR3 sequences, approximately 44% of them seen once, and the ten largest clones take around 20%.

This receptor was identified in an adult woman with Graves' disease, either hyperthyroidism or ophthalmopathy (not recorded which). Source material: peripheral blood or thyroid tissue (not recorded which). V usage is TRBV7-2 and J usage is TRBJ2-7, with TRBD1 identical over 9 bases. In nucleotides, the CDR3 is TGTGCCAGCACCCGGGACAGGGCGTCCTACGAGCAGTACTTC. As protein: CASTRDRASYEQYF.